Described below is a single TCR beta chain sequence and its context. Germline CDR1 and CDR2: GTSNPN and SVGIG (reference sequence). Trimming at V came to 3 bases and at J to 8 bases, leaving 13 bases not matched to a gene. The CDR3 spans 16 residues. Use of 60 Vbeta and 13 Jbeta primers characterized the PCR. Profiled with immunoSEQ multiplex PCR; TCRdb holds only in-frame clones, not every one. This table has around 69,000 clones, approximately 70% appearing once. The data derive from a study of cytomegalovirus exposure and HLA in healthy donors. The rearrangement links TRBV30 to TRBJ2-1; TRBD1 matches at 10 bases. The source is a woman aged 45-60 years in good health and CMV-seropositive. Material for sequencing was PBMCs. CDR3 protein: CAWSKKGQGVRHEQFF. CDR3 nucleotide sequence: TGTGCCTGGAGCAAAAAAGGACAGGGGGTGCGACATGAGCAGTTCTTC.